The rows below give T cell receptor beta chains drawn from one sample of a study of cytomegalovirus exposure and HLA in healthy donors. TCRdb's table, derived via immunoSEQ multiplex PCR, lists solely in-frame clones and lacks some. The specimen's table records roughly 120,000 clones. The specimen sequenced was PBMCs. The source of these receptors is a man younger than 45 in good health and CMV-seronegative. The CDR3 runs from the conserved cysteine through the conserved F or W. D genes are given only for firm matches.

TRBV5-4	-	TRBJ2-1	TGTGCCAGCAGCTTGGTAGGAGGCCCCCACAATGAGCAGTTCTTC	CASSLVGGPHNEQFF
TRBV6-5	-	TRBJ1-1	TGTGCCAGCAGTTACTCGAACATGTGGTCGAACACTGAAGCTTTCTTT	CASSYSNMWSNTEAFF
TRBV28	TRBD1	TRBJ1-6	TGTGCCAGCAGCACAGGGGACAGGGATGCTTCACCCCTCCACTTT	CASSTGDRDASPLHF
TRBV5-4	-	TRBJ1-2	TGTGCCAGCAGCTTGGCAGGGGTAAACTATGGCTACACCTTC	CASSLAGVNYGYTF
TRBV28	-	TRBJ1-5	TGTGCCAGCAGTTATATAGATCAGCCCCAGCATTTT	CASSYIDQPQHF
TRBV15	-	TRBJ1-1	TGTGCCACCCAACAGGGTAACACTGAAGCTTTCTTT	CATQQGNTEAFF
TRBV28	-	TRBJ2-7	TGTGCCAGCAGTTCGAGGTCCTACGAGCAGTACTTC	CASSSRSYEQYF
TRBV11-2	-	TRBJ2-7	TGTGCCAGCAGCTTAGGCGGGGTCCCCTACGAGCAGTACTTC	CASSLGGVPYEQYF
TRBV7-3	-	TRBJ2-2	TGTGCCAGCAGCCCCCACGCGGAAACCGGGGAGCTGTTTTTT	CASSPHAETGELFF
TRBV28	TRBD1	TRBJ2-7	TGTGCCAGCAGTTTAATTGGGACAGGGGGATCCTACGAGCAGTACTTC	CASSLIGTGGSYEQYF
TRBV4-1	TRBD1	TRBJ2-6	TGCGCCAGCAGCCCGGGACAGGGGTTATTTGGGGCCAACGTCCTGACTTTC	CASSPGQGLFGANVLTF
TRBV30	TRBD2	TRBJ2-1	TGTGCCTGGCAGGGCGGGAGTCCGTCCTACAATGAGCAGTTCTTC	CAWQGGSPSYNEQFF
TRBV7-2	TRBD2	TRBJ2-5	TGTGCCAGCAGCTTCCTAGCGGGAGGGCAAGAGACCCAGTACTTC	CASSFLAGGQETQYF